The 15 T cell receptor beta chains given below trace back to one sample, sequenced in a study of shared clonotypes between healthy human individuals. As defined, naive CD8 cells were CD45RO-negative and positively selected for CCR7, with terminally differentiated effector memory CD45RA+ cells excluded. Libraries were prepared by immunoSEQ multiplex PCR; TCRdb keeps only in-frame clonotypes and omits some of them. The sample holds about 2.1 million clones, over 85% seen once. Sequencing used naive CD8+ T cells from PBMCs. The receptors were sampled from a man younger than 30 in good health. Some clones in this sample may be carry-over from other donors' samples.

The chain has TRBV5-1 and TRBJ1-1; tentatively, D is TRBD1 (6 bases). The V end lost 0 bases, the J end lost 5 bases, and 14 bases lay between the germline ends. The germline V gene has CDR1 SGHRS and CDR2 YFSETQ. CDR3 length: 15 residues. Here the CDR3 DNA reads TGCGCCAGCAGCTTGGGGGGGCGCTTGGGTACTGAAGCTTTCTTT. Its translation is CASSLGGRLGTEAFF.

The chain has TRBV20-1 and TRBJ2-7, with TRBD1 as a possible D gene (5 bases). Germline V gene lookup returns CDR1 DFQATT and CDR2 SNEGSKA (reference sequence). The CDR3 spans 11 residues. The chain's CDR3 is CSVRDAYEQYF. In nucleotides, the CDR3 is TGCAGCGTCAGGGATGCCTACGAGCAGTACTTC.

The chain links TRBV19 to TRBJ1-5, with D possibly TRBD1 on 5 matching bases. Trimming shortened V by 6 bases and J by 2 bases, and 11 bases separated the two germline ends. This CDR3 comprises 14 residues. Germline V gene sequence: CDR1 LNHDA, CDR2 SQIVND (reference sequence). DNA for the CDR3: TGTGCCAGTAGATTGGGGGTTGGCAATCAGCCCCAGCATTTT. Its protein is CASRLGVGNQPQHF.

This rearrangement joins TRBV27 to TRBJ1-2; 7 bases match TRBD1. The CDR3 is 13 residues long. The germline V gene encodes CDR1 MNHEY and CDR2 SMNVEV (reference sequence). With 9 bases clipped from V and 6 bases from J, the junction kept 10 bases outside the gene matches. The CDR3 is CASKLTGFDGYTF. CDR3 sequence (DNA): TGTGCCAGTAAACTGACAGGGTTCGATGGCTACACCTTC.

Details on this clone: Distinct nucleotide sequences in the sample also encode this CDR3. The chain combines TRBV7-3 with TRBJ2-2, with D unresolved. The CDR3 consists of 14 residues. Germline CDR1 SGHTA, CDR2 FQGTGA. V was pared by 3 bases and J by 2 bases, with 7 bases between. In DNA, the CDR3 is TGTGCCAGCAGCTTCGCGGCCAACACCGGGGAGCTGTTTTTT. It yields the protein CASSFAANTGELFF.

V is TRBV11-2 and J is TRBJ2-7, with 13 nucleotides matching TRBD2. Germline V gives CDR1 SGHAT, CDR2 FQNNGV. The ends lost 5 bases at V and 4 bases at J; junction bases unmatched: 5. The CDR3 sequence is 15 residues long. The CDR3 DNA is TGTGCCAGCAGCCGCGGGACTAGCGGGATATACGAGCAGTACTTC. It yields the protein CASSRGTSGIYEQYF.

The chain couples TRBV11-2 to TRBJ2-7; 8 positions agree with TRBD1. The CDR3 is made up of 15 amino acids. Germline CDR1 is SGHAT and CDR2 is FQNNGV. V was clipped by 5 bases and J by 3 bases; unmatched bases: 9. The CDR3 spells CASSPDRGGHYEQYF. For the CDR3, the DNA is TGTGCCAGCAGCCCAGACAGGGGAGGCCACTACGAGCAGTACTTC.

The chain has TRBV13 and TRBJ2-7; D gene unclear. V lost 4 bases and J lost 1, with 17 bases in between. The CDR3 is 16 residues long. The V gene's germline CDR1 is PRHDT and CDR2 FYEKMQ (reference sequence). CDR3 residues: CASSSNTETKSYEQYF. The CDR3 coding sequence is TGTGCCAGCAGCTCTAATACTGAAACGAAATCCTACGAGCAGTACTTC.

J is TRBJ2-1 and V is TRBV2, with 7 nucleotides matching TRBD1. This CDR3 has 16 residues. The trim removed 2 bases at V and 5 bases at J, leaving 9 bases unmatched. The germline V gene has CDR1 SNHLY and CDR2 FYNNEI. The CDR3 spells CASSERGTVINNEQFF. The CDR3 DNA reads as TGTGCCAGCAGTGAAAGGGGGACAGTGATTAACAATGAGCAGTTCTTC.

The rearrangement uses TRBV12-5 and TRBJ2-7; TRBD1 might be the D (5 bases). Germline CDR1 LGHNT, CDR2 FRNRAP. Trimming took off 6 bases at V and 1 base at J, with 10 bases between the two ends. CDR3 length: 13 residues. CDR3 nucleotides: TGTGCTAGTGGACGGGCAGGGTCCTACGAGCAGTACTTC. It translates to CASGRAGSYEQYF.

This sequence joins TRBV28 and TRBJ2-7, with 7 positions matching TRBD2. CDR3 length equals 14 residues. With V trimmed by 2 bases and J by 0 bases, 1 base remained unmatched. The germline CDR1 and CDR2 sequences are MDHEN and SYDVKM. The CDR3 nucleotides read TGTGCCAGCAGTTTAAGCGGGGACTCCTACGAGCAGTACTTC. This gives the protein CASSLSGDSYEQYF. Based on the CDR3 plus reference TRBV28 and TRBJ2-7, the full variable domain is DVKVTQSSRYLVKRTGEKVFLECVQDMDHENMFWYRQDPGLGLRLIYFSYDVKMKEKGDIPEGYSVSREKKERFSLILESASTNQTSMYLCASSLSGDSYEQYFGPGTRLTVT.

This chain connects TRBV7-6 to TRBJ1-5; no firm D call. Germline loops: CDR1 SGHVS, CDR2 FNYEAQ. The CDR3 consists of 13 residues. The V end lost 5 bases, the J end lost 3 bases, and 8 bases lay between the germline ends. This CDR3 is CASSLSLNQPQHF. The CDR3 DNA reads TGTGCCAGCAGCCTTAGTCTCAATCAGCCCCAGCATTTT.

The J gene is TRBJ2-1, the V gene TRBV4-3; no clear D gene. The V gene's germline CDR1 is LGHNA and CDR2 YSLEER. V was cut by 4 bases and J by 0 bases, with 10 bases left in between. The CDR3 has 15 residues. The CDR3 coding sequence is TGCGCCAGCAGCCCGGCCCAGGACTCCTACAATGAGCAGTTCTTC. It codes for CASSPAQDSYNEQFF.

V and J are TRBV11-2 and TRBJ2-3, with D possibly matching TRBD2 (6 bases). Trimming cost V 6 bases and J 3 bases, with 16 bases left between them. This CDR3 is 15 amino acids long. Germline assignment: CDR1 SGHAT and CDR2 FQNNGV. Here the CDR3 reads CASRKEGFGTDTQYF. CDR3 bases: TGTGCCAGCAGAAAGGAGGGGTTCGGAACAGATACGCAGTATTTT.

The chain uses TRBV5-1 and TRBJ2-7; 7 positions agree with TRBD1. The CDR3 runs to 12 residues. Germline V lookup: CDR1 SGHRS, CDR2 YFSETQ. J was trimmed by 7 bases and V by 3 bases; bases with no gene match: 4. The CDR3 region has the DNA TGCGCCAGCAGCTGGACAGGCTTAGAGCAGTACTTC. This translates into CASSWTGLEQYF.